The 21 T cell receptor beta chains presented below share a single source sample, sequenced in a study of naive and memory T cell subsets. The antigens for these receptors are not known. Study-wide points: A few larger clonotypes appeared in naive repertoires, especially CD8, possibly memory cells re-expressing CD45RA.

The beta constant-region primer was an equimolar mix of two oligonucleotides covering TRBC1 and TRBC2. Nested alpha and beta constant-region primers with the SP2 primer drove four PCR rounds on ligated cDNA. TCRdb reanalysed the UMI-ligation and nested PCR reads using MiXCR and keeps one entry per CDR3 protein. The profile shows 140,000 to 150,000 distinct CDR3 sequences, 22% of them singletons. Sequenced input: naive CD4+ T cells from blood. Receptors originate from a human donor in good health.

In its sample, this clonotype was seen a few times. V is TRBV7-2 and J is TRBJ2-1, with D tentatively TRBD1 (6 bases). The V gene lost 1 base and the J gene lost 8 bases, with 12 bases spanning the gap. The V gene's germline CDR1 is SGHTA and CDR2 FQGNSA. CDR3 length: 14 amino acids. This CDR3 reads CASSLGQGLDEQFF. CDR3 nucleotides: TGTGCCAGCAGCTTAGGTCAGGGGTTGGATGAGCAGTTCTTC.

The CDR3 DNA sequence: TGTGCCAGCAGCGAAGGACTTCACTATGGCTACACCTTC. This codes for CASSEGLHYGYTF. The chain uses TRBV3-1 and TRBJ1-2; D unclear. CDR1 is LGHDT and CDR2 is YNNKEL in the germline V gene (reference sequence). CDR3 length: 13 residues. The V and J ends lost 5 bases and 3 bases respectively, with 10 bases between them.

This chain connects TRBV12-3 or TRBV12-4 to TRBJ2-1; 7 bases are a match to TRBD2. Germline trimming cut 6 bases from V and 4 bases from J; bases unmatched to any gene: 9. CDR3 length: 15 amino acids. Written as DNA, the CDR3 is TGTGCCAGCAGACCACGACGGACTAGTTACAATGAGCAGTTCTTC. This codes for CASRPRRTSYNEQFF.

Here the CDR3 reads CASSLHRDEQFF. The CDR3 coding sequence is TGCGCCAGCAGCCTACACCGGGATGAGCAGTTCTTC. The V gene is TRBV5-1, the J gene TRBJ2-1; no clear D. Deletions cut 4 bases from V and 8 bases from J, with 10 bases between. This CDR3 is 12 amino acids long. Germline CDR1 is SGHRS and CDR2 is YFSETQ.

This clonotype was observed once. The chain uses TRBV18 and TRBJ2-5, with D possibly matching TRBD2 (5 bases). The CDR3 extends over 16 amino acids. Germline values: CDR1 KGHSH, CDR2 LQKENI. V was clipped by 1 base and J by 3 bases, with 15 bases between them. CDR3 sequence: CASSPLSGGLKETQYF. The CDR3 bases are TGTGCCAGCTCACCACTCAGCGGAGGCTTAAAAGAGACCCAGTACTTC.

This clonotype was seen a handful of times. V is TRBV29-1 and J is TRBJ2-2; D is unclear. The CDR3 contains 13 residues. Trimming pared 8 bases from V and 5 bases from J, leaving 15 bases between. Germline V gene lookup returns CDR1 SQVTM and CDR2 ANQGSEA. The CDR3 nucleotides are TGCAGCTGTTTCCGGAGCTTGACCGGGGAGCTGTTTTTT. Encoded protein: CSCFRSLTGELFF.

V is TRBV6-2 or TRBV6-3 and J is TRBJ2-5, with D tentatively TRBD2 (7 bases). This CDR3 is built from 16 residues. Trimming removed 6 bases from V and 5 bases from J, with 22 bases in between. CDR1 and CDR2 from the germline V gene are MNHEY and SVGEGT. The CDR3 sequence: CASRGGGELTTETQYF. In DNA form, the CDR3 reads TGTGCCAGCAGAGGGGGGGGCGAGCTGACGACTGAGACCCAGTACTTC.

The V and J genes are TRBV7-2 and TRBJ2-4; D uncertain. V dropped 5 bases and J dropped 0 bases, with 14 bases sitting between them. The CDR3 totals 16 residues. From germline, CDR1 is SGHTA and CDR2 FQGNSA. The CDR3 DNA is TGTGCCAGCAGCCCCCGGCACAGTCTAGCCAAAAACATTCAGTACTTC. Translating it yields CASSPRHSLAKNIQYF. Based on the CDR3 plus reference TRBV7-2 and TRBJ2-4, the full variable domain is GAGVSQSPSNKVTEKGKDVELRCDPISGHTALYWYRQSLGQGLEFLIYFQGNSAPDKSGLPSDRFSAERTGGSVSTLTIQRTQQEDSAVYLCASSPRHSLAKNIQYFGAGTRLSVL.

The sample holds a few counts of this clonotype. The rearrangement links TRBV3-1 to TRBJ2-7; no firm D call. V lost 4 bases and J lost 9, with 22 bases in between. There are 15 residues in the CDR3. The V gene's germline CDR1 is LGHDT and CDR2 YNNKEL (reference sequence). This CDR3 reads CASSPTAPPYGVQYF. The CDR3 DNA sequence: TGTGCCAGCAGCCCGACCGCCCCCCCCTACGGTGTGCAGTACTTC.

This clonotype has more than one count but fewer than ten. A junction end diverges from the germline sequence, so it may reflect a read error. The chain uses TRBV5-1 and TRBJ2-1; D tentatively fits TRBD1 or TRBD2 (6 bases each). Germline assignment: CDR1 SGHRS and CDR2 YFSETQ. The CDR3 is made up of 13 amino acids. The chain's CDR3 is CASSPRVGGRGDF. In nucleotides, the CDR3 is TGCGCCAGCAGCCCCAGAGTCGGGGGCCGAGGGGACTTC.

This clonotype was seen more than once but under ten times. The rearrangement links TRBV28 to TRBJ1-5, with unresolved D. Trimming took off 2 bases at V and 4 bases at J, with 18 bases between the two ends. The germline gives CDR1 MDHEN, CDR2 SYDVKM. This CDR3 has 17 residues. The CDR3 DNA reads as TGTGCCAGCAGTTTACCCCTCTTCGGGTCCAATAATCAGCCCCAGCATTTT. It encodes CASSLPLFGSNNQPQHF.

The chain couples TRBV12-3 or TRBV12-4 to TRBJ2-5, with 7 positions matching TRBD1. With V trimmed by 3 bases and J by 3 bases, 1 base remained unmatched. This CDR3 contains 13 residues. Here the CDR3 reads CASSFDREETQYF. CDR3 DNA sequence: TGTGCCAGCAGTTTTGACAGGGAAGAGACCCAGTACTTC.

This clonotype showed up many times. The chain is built from TRBV7-2 and TRBJ2-3; TRBD2 matches 15 bases. With V trimmed by 0 bases and J by 2 bases, 6 bases remained unmatched. The CDR3 runs 19 residues. Germline CDR1 and CDR2: SGHTA and FQGNSA. The CDR3 region is CASSLAGTSGRTFTDTQYF. The CDR3 region has the DNA TGTGCCAGCAGCTTAGCTGGGACTAGCGGGAGGACCTTCACAGATACGCAGTATTTT.

V gene TRBV5-1 combines with J gene TRBJ2-5; TRBD2 matches at 9 bases. The CDR3 totals 14 residues. Germline CDR1 and CDR2: SGHRS and YFSETQ. V was clipped by 7 bases and J by 1 base; unmatched bases: 5. DNA for the CDR3: TGCGCCAGCGCGGGGGGGAGACCCCAAGAGACCCAGTACTTC. It yields the protein CASAGGRPQETQYF.

V usage is TRBV10-1 and J usage is TRBJ2-1; D gene unclear. CDR1 and CDR2 (germline): WNHNN, SYGVQD (reference sequence). Trimming shortened V by 4 bases and J by 1 base, and 11 bases separated the two germline ends. This CDR3 comprises 15 residues. Written as DNA, the CDR3 is TGCGCCAGCAGTGGGCCAGGTTTATCCTACAATGAGCAGTTCTTC. This encodes CASSGPGLSYNEQFF.

With respect to this clonotype: A single base separates this from a much larger clone, so it may be a read error. The chain joins TRBV18 to TRBJ1-1; perhaps TRBD1 as D (5 bases). The CDR3 totals 14 residues. Germline CDR1 is KGHSH and CDR2 is LQKENI. The CDR3 sequence: CVSSVRDLNTEAFF. The DNA of the CDR3 is TGTGTCAGCTCAGTCAGGGACCTGAACACTGAAGCTTTCTTT. Drawing the rest from reference TRBV18 and TRBJ1-1, the complete variable domain is NAGVMQNPRHLVRRRGQEARLRCSPMKGHSHVYWYRQLPEEGLKFMVYLQKENIIDESGMPKERFSAEFPKEGPSILRIQQVVRGDSAAYFCVSSVRDLNTEAFFGQGTRLTVV.

This clonotype was counted a few times. This chain connects TRBV20-1 to TRBJ2-5; D is unclear. V was clipped by 5 bases and J by 0 bases, with 10 bases between them. Germline loops: CDR1 DFQATT, CDR2 SNEGSKA (reference sequence). The CDR3 sequence is 13 residues long. CDR3 DNA sequence: TGCAGTGCTCGCTCCTCGTACCAAGAGACCCAGTACTTC. The encoded protein is CSARSSYQETQYF.

The CDR3 spells CAISESIGMGASTDTQYF. CDR3 nucleotide sequence: TGTGCCATCAGTGAGTCGATCGGGATGGGGGCAAGCACAGATACGCAGTATTTT. This chain connects TRBV10-3 to TRBJ2-3, with a possible D match to TRBD1 (6 bases). Trimming shortened V by 0 bases and J by 0 bases, and 16 bases separated the two germline ends. CDR3 length equals 18 residues. The germline V gene encodes CDR1 ENHRY and CDR2 SYGVKD.

The gene calls are TRBV28 and TRBJ1-5, with D perhaps matching TRBD1 (5 bases). V was trimmed by 6 bases and J by 7 bases, leaving 22 bases between them. The CDR3 length is 16 residues. The germline gives CDR1 MDHEN, CDR2 SYDVKM. The CDR3 reads CASSPRLTGQGQPQHF. Here the CDR3 DNA reads TGTGCCAGCAGCCCGCGATTGACGGGGCAAGGGCAGCCCCAGCATTTT.

The chain joins TRBV7-9 to TRBJ2-5; a weak D match, TRBD1 (7 bases). Deletions cut 3 bases from V and 5 bases from J, with 16 bases between. This CDR3 region has 15 residues. Germline values: CDR1 SEHNR, CDR2 FQNEAQ (reference sequence). The CDR3 sequence is CASSFQEGAYETQYF. CDR3 coding DNA: TGTGCCAGCAGCTTTCAGGAGGGGGCTTATGAGACCCAGTACTTC.

This clonotype has only a few counts. An end of the junction does not agree with germline; a read error may underlie this. The chain carries TRBV29-1 and TRBJ2-7; tentatively, D is TRBD1 (6 bases). CDR1 and CDR2 from the germline V gene are SQVTM and ANQGSEA. CDR3 length: 14 residues. The CDR3 here is CSVRTGPGSYEQYF. DNA of the CDR3: TGTAGCGTCCGAACAGGGCCTGGGAGTTACGAGCAGTACTTC.